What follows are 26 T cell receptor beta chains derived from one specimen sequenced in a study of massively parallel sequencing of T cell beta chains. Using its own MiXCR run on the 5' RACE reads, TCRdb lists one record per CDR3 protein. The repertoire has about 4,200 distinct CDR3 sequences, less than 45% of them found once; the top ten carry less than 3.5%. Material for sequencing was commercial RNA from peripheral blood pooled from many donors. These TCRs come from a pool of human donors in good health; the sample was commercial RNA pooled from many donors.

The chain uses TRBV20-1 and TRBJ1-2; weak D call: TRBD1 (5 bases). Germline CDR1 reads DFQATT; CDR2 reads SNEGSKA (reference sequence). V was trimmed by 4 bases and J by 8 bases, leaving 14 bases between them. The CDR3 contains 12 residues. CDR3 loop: CSATRRVWGYTF. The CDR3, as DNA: TGCAGTGCTACCCGCAGGGTCTGGGGCTACACCTTC.

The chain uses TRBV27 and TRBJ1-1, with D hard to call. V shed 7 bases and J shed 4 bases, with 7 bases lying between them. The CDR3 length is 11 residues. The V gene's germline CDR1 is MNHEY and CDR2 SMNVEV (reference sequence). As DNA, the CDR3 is TGTGCCAGCACTGGAAGCACTGAAGCTTTCTTT. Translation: CASTGSTEAFF.

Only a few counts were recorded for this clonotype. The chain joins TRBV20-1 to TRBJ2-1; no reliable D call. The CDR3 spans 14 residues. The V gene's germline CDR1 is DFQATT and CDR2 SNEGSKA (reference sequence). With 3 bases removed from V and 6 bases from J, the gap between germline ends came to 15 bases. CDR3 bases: TGCAGTGCTAGTCCGGAACGGGCGTTCAATGAGCAGTTCTTC. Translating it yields CSASPERAFNEQFF.

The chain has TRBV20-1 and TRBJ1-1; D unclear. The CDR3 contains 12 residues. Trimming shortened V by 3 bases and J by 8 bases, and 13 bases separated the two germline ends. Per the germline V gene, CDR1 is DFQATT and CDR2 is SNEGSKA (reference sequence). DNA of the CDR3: TGCAGTGCTAGCCCAGGACGATACGAAGCTTTCTTT. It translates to CSASPGRYEAFF.

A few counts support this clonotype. CDR3 residues: CSAPLVFNEQFF. The DNA of the CDR3 is TGCAGTGCCCCCCTAGTGTTCAATGAGCAGTTCTTC. V is TRBV20-1 and J is TRBJ2-1; no clear D. Germline assignment: CDR1 DFQATT and CDR2 SNEGSKA (reference sequence). V was clipped by 6 bases and J by 6 bases, with 12 bases between them. This CDR3 is built from 12 residues.

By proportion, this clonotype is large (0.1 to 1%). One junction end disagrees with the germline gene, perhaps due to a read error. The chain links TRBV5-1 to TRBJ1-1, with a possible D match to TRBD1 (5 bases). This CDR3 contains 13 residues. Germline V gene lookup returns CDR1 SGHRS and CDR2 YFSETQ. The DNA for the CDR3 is TGTGCCAGCAGCCTGCAGGGGAACACTGAAGCTTTCTTT. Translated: CASSLQGNTEAFF.

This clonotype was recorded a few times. The CDR3 reads CASSLTVSNTGELFF. CDR3 nucleotide sequence: TGTGCCAGCAGCTTGACAGTTTCGAACACCGGGGAGCTGTTTTTT. The chain is built from TRBV5-4 and TRBJ2-2; no clear D gene. The CDR3 has 15 amino acids. Trimming took 1 base from V and 0 from J, leaving 7 bases between them. Germline loops: CDR1 SGHNT, CDR2 YYREEE (reference sequence).

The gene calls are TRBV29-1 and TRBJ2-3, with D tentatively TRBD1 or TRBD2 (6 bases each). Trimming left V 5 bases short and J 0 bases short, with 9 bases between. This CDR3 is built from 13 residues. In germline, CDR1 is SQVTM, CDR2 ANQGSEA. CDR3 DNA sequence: TGCAGCGTTCGGGGGCGAAGCACAGATACGCAGTATTTT. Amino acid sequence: CSVRGRSTDTQYF.

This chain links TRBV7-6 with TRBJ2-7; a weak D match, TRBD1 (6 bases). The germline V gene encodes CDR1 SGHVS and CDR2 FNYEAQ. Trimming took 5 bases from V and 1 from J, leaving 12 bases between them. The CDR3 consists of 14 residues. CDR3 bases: TGTGCCAGCAGCGCCTGGACAGATTCCTACGAGCAGTACTTC. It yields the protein CASSAWTDSYEQYF.

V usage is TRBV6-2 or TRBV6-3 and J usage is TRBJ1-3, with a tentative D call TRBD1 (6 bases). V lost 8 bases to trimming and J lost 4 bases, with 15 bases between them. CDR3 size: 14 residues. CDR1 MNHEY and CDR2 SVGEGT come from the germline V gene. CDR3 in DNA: TGTGCCAGCGTGCGGGACATTGGAGGAAACACCATATATTTT. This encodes CASVRDIGGNTIYF.

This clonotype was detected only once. This CDR3 is CASSTAINEQFF. The CDR3 nucleotides are TGCGCCAGCAGTACGGCCATCAATGAGCAGTTCTTC. V usage is TRBV5-1 and J usage is TRBJ2-1; D not certain. This CDR3 is 12 amino acids long. Trimming took 5 bases from V and 6 from J, leaving 9 bases between them. CDR1 is SGHRS and CDR2 is YFSETQ in the germline V gene.

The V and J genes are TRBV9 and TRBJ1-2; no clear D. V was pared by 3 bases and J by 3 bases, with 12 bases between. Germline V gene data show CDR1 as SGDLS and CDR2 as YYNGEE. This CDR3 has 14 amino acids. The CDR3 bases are TGTGCCAGCAGCGACAACATGGAAGACTATGGCTACACCTTC. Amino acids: CASSDNMEDYGYTF.

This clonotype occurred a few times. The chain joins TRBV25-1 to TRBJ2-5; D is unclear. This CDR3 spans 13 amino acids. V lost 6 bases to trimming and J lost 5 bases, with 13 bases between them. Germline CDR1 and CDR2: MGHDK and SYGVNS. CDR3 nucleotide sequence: TGTGCCAGCAGACACGGCTACGGGGAGACCCAGTACTTC. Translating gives CASRHGYGETQYF.

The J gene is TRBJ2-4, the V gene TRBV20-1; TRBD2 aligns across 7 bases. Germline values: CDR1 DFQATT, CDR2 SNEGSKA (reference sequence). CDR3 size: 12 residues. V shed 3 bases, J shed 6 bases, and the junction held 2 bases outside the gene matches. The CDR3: CSARASGNIQYF. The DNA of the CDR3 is TGCAGTGCTAGGGCTAGCGGAAACATTCAGTACTTC.

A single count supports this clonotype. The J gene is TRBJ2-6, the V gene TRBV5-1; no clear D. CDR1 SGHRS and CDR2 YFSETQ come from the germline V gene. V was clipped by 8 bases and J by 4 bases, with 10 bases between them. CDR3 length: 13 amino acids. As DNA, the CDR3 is TGCGCCAGTCGATCAACCGGGGCCAACGTCCTGACTTTC. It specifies CASRSTGANVLTF.

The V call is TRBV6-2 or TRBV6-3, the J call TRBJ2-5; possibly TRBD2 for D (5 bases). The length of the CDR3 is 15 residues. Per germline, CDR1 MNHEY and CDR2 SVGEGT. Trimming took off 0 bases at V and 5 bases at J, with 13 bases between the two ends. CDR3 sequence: CASSYSKLGVETQYF. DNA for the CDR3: TGTGCCAGCAGTTACTCGAAACTGGGAGTCGAGACCCAGTACTTC.

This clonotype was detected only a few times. The CDR3 region is CSARDDRGGYTF. CDR3 nucleotides: TGCAGTGCTAGAGATGATCGAGGGGGCTACACCTTC. The gene calls are TRBV20-1 and TRBJ1-2; D ambiguous. Germline assignment: CDR1 DFQATT and CDR2 SNEGSKA (reference sequence). V was pared by 0 bases and J by 8 bases, with 10 bases between. This CDR3 comprises 12 residues.

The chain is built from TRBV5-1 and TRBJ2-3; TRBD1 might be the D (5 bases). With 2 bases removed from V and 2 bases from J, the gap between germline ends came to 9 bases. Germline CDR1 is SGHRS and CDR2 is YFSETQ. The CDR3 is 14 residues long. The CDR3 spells CASSFGHDTDTQYF. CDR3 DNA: TGCGCCAGCAGCTTTGGACACGACACAGATACGCAGTATTTT.

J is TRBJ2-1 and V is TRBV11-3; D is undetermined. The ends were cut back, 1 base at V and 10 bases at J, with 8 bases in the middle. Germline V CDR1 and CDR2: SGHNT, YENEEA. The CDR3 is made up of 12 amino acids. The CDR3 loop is CASSLGQDEQFF. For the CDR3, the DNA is TGTGCCAGCAGCTTAGGGCAGGACGAGCAGTTCTTC.

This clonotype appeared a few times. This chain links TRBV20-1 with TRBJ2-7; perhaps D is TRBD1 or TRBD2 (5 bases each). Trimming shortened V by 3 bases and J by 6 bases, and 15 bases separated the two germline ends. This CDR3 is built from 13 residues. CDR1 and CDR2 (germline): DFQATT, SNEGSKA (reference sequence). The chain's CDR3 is CSASGELGVEQYF. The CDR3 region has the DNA TGCAGTGCTAGCGGGGAGTTAGGGGTCGAGCAGTACTTC.

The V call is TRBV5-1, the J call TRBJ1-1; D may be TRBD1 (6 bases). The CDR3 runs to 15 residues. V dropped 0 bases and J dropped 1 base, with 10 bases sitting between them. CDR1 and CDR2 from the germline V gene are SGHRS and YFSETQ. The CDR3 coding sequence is TGCGCCAGCAGCTTGGAGGGACACCCGAACACTGAAGCTTTCTTT. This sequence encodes CASSLEGHPNTEAFF.

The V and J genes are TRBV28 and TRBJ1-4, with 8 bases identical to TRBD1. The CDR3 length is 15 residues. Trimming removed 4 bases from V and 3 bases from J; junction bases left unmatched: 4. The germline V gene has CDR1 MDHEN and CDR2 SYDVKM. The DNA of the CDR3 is TGTGCCAGCAGTTCGATGACAGGGGCTAATGAAAAACTGTTTTTT. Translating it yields CASSSMTGANEKLFF.

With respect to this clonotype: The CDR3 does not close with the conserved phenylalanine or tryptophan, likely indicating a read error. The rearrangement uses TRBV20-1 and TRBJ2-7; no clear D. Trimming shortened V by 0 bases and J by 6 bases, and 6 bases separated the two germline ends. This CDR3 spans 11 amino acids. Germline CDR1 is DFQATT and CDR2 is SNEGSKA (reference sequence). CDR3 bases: TGCAGTGCTAGAGATACGCCCGAGCAGTACCTC. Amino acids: CSARDTPEQYL.

This chain's CDR3 is CASSHQRGTDTQYF. CDR3 DNA: TGCGCCAGCAGCCACCAGCGGGGCACAGATACGCAGTATTTT. The J gene is TRBJ2-3, the V gene TRBV4-1; weak D call: TRBD2 (6 bases). CDR1 MGHRA and CDR2 YSYEKL come from the germline V gene. The V end was cut by 3 bases, the J end by 1 base, with 8 bases between. The CDR3 extends over 14 amino acids.

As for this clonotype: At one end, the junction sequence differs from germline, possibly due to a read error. The CDR3 nucleotides read TGCTCCAGCAGCTTGAGTACCTTCTACGAGCAGTACTTC. It translates to CSSSLSTFYEQYF. The chain employs TRBV5-1 and TRBJ2-7; D gene ambiguous. This CDR3 comprises 13 residues. Germline V gives CDR1 SGHRS, CDR2 YFSETQ.

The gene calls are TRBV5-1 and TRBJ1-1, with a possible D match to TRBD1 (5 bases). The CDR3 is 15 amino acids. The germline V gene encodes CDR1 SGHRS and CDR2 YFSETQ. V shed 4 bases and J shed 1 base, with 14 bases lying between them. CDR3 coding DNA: TGCGCCAGCAGCGCACGACAGAACGGGAACACTGAAGCTTTCTTT. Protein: CASSARQNGNTEAFF.